This is a list of T cell receptor beta chains from one sample in a study of persistence of HIV-infected CD4 T cells. These receptors' targets are unknown. Sequencing was performed with immunoSEQ multiplex PCR; in TCRdb, only in-frame clones are kept and a portion is missing. The data show under 40,000 clones, with roughly 82% seen just once and under 6.5% held by the top ten. The specimen was CD4+ T cells sorted from PBMCs after roughly 19-hour stimulation, collected from a patient who received antiretroviral therapy. These receptor sequences come from an adult woman with HIV who was CMV-seropositive. The CDR3 runs from the conserved cysteine through the conserved F or W. The order of the fields is clone size, J gene, D gene, V gene, CDR3 DNA, CDR3 protein. The D gene is left open where the match is weak. Clone size is not always given. Where it is, it says once, few, many or a class for expanded clones.

>.|TRBJ2-7|.|TRBV9
TGTGCCAGCAGCGTAAGTAGCCAGTCCTACGAGCAGTACTTC
CASSVSSQSYEQYF
>.|TRBJ2-7|TRBD2|TRBV19
TGTGCCAGTACCACCCAAGCGGGGGGCCACGAGCAGTACTTC
CASTTQAGGHEQYF
>.|TRBJ2-5|.|TRBV7-8
TGTGCCAGCAGCTTCTATTTGAGGGAGACCCAGTACTTC
CASSFYLRETQYF
>.|TRBJ2-7|.|TRBV28
TGTGCCAGCAGTTTATCAGCCGGGGGACGCTCCTACGAGCAGTACTTC
CASSLSAGGRSYEQYF
>.|TRBJ1-2|TRBD1|TRBV10-3
TGTGCCATCAGTGAGGGGAACAGGGGGCCCTATGGCTACACCTTC
CAISEGNRGPYGYTF
>.|TRBJ2-7|.|TRBV10-3
TGTGCCATCAGTGGCAGCTCCTACGAGCAGTACTTC
CAISGSSYEQYF
>.|TRBJ1-1|.|TRBV5-4
TGTGCCAGCAGCTTGGCTTTGCCGGGGAACACTGAAGCTTTCTTT
CASSLALPGNTEAFF
>.|TRBJ1-2|TRBD1|TRBV30
TGTGCCTGGAGTGTACGACAGGGGTTCGATGGCTACACCTTC
CAWSVRQGFDGYTF
>few|TRBJ1-2|.|TRBV7-9
TGTGCCATCTCGCGACAGGATGGCTACACCTTC
CAISRQDGYTF
>.|TRBJ2-3|.|TRBV7-9
TGTGCCAGCAGCCACTACGGGGCCACAGATACGCAGTATTTT
CASSHYGATDTQYF
>.|TRBJ2-7|TRBD1|TRBV20-1
TGCAGTGCTAGTGGTCCAGGCTTGGGGACAGGCCATCGAGAGCAGTACTTC
CSASGPGLGTGHREQYF
>.|TRBJ2-2|TRBD1|TRBV2
TGTGCCAGCAGGGTAGGGGGCATAACCGGGGAGCTGTTTTTT
CASRVGGITGELFF
>.|TRBJ2-2|.|TRBV5-4
TGTGCCAGCAGCTCCGGGACGGAGAACACCGGGGAGCTGTTTTTT
CASSSGTENTGELFF
>.|TRBJ2-5|.|TRBV11-2
TGTGCCAGCAGCACCCTAGGGGCAGGCCAAGAGACCCAGTACTTC
CASSTLGAGQETQYF
>.|TRBJ1-3|.|TRBV15
TGTGCCACCAGCAGAGATGTGTCGTCACCGAGCTCTGGAAACACCATATATTTT
CATSRDVSSPSSGNTIYF
>.|TRBJ2-3|TRBD2|TRBV10-1
TGCGCCAGCAGTGGACTAGCGGGGGGGCCCCGCCCAGATACGCAGTATTTT
CASSGLAGGPRPDTQYF
>few|TRBJ1-4|.|TRBV9
TGTGCCAGCAGCGTAGCTGTGTCTAATGAAAAACTGTTTTTT
CASSVAVSNEKLFF
>.|TRBJ1-1|.|TRBV5-1
TGCGCCAGCAGCATGAACACTGAAGCTTTCTTT
CASSMNTEAFF
>.|TRBJ2-5|.|TRBV19
TGTGCCAGTAGTATAGTAACAGGCCAAGAGACCCAGTACTTC
CASSIVTGQETQYF
>.|TRBJ2-7|.|TRBV6-5
TGTGCCAGCATGAGCAACGTGTACGAGCAGTACTTC
CASMSNVYEQYF
>.|TRBJ2-5|TRBD2|TRBV5-6
TGTGCCAGCAGCCCTTCGGGGGGGGAGACCCAGTACTTC
CASSPSGGETQYF
>few|TRBJ1-5|.|TRBV7-9
TGTGCCAGCAGCCGAGACAGTAGCAATCAGCCCCAGCATTTT
CASSRDSSNQPQHF
>.|TRBJ1-1|TRBD1|TRBV25-1
TGTGCCAGCAGTGAGGGAGCCCGACAGGGGAACACTGAAGCTTTCTTT
CASSEGARQGNTEAFF
>.|TRBJ2-7|.|TRBV6-1
TGTGCCAGCAGTTTTAACGTGGGACCCTACGAGCAGTACTTC
CASSFNVGPYEQYF
>.|TRBJ1-5|.|TRBV24-1
TGTGCCACCAGTGTTGGCAATCAGCCCCAGCATTTT
CATSVGNQPQHF
>.|TRBJ1-4|.|TRBV20-1
TGCAGTGCTAGTGTTAATCCGGCGGGGGGCTGGGAAAAACTGTTTTTT
CSASVNPAGGWEKLFF
>few|TRBJ2-7|TRBD1|TRBV2
TGTGCCAGCACTATACAGGGGGTCCACGAGCAGTACTTC
CASTIQGVHEQYF
>few|TRBJ1-1|.|TRBV14
TGTGCCAGCAGCCAAGGGGCAGGGAGAAACACTGAAGCTTTCTTT
CASSQGAGRNTEAFF
>.|TRBJ2-1|.|TRBV7-2
TGTGCCAGCAGCCGCCTCGTGGGGGCCCGAGCGAGCTCCTACAATGAGCAGTTCTTC
CASSRLVGARASSYNEQFF
>few|TRBJ1-1|.|TRBV7-2
TGTGCCAGCAGCTTAGGACCCAGCGGTTTCTATCAGAACACTGAAGCTTTCTTT
CASSLGPSGFYQNTEAFF
>.|TRBJ2-1|TRBD2|TRBV10-1
TGCGCCACCGCGGAGTCGGGAGGTTACAATGAGCAGTTCTTC
CATAESGGYNEQFF
>few|TRBJ1-1|.|TRBV6-5
TGTGCCAGCAGTTATAAGGGTCGGGGTGAAGCTTTCTTT
CASSYKGRGEAFF
>.|TRBJ1-2|TRBD1|TRBV2
TGTGCCAGCAGAAACAGGGGGCGCGTCTATGGCTACACCTTC
CASRNRGRVYGYTF
>.|TRBJ1-1|.|TRBV6-5
TGTGCCAGCAGTTCGACAGGGAACACTGAAGCTTTCTTT
CASSSTGNTEAFF
>.|TRBJ1-2|TRBD1|TRBV4-1
TGCGCCAGCAGCCAAACCCGGGACAGGGATTCCTATGGCTACACCTTC
CASSQTRDRDSYGYTF
>.|TRBJ2-3|.|TRBV3-1/TRBV3-2
TGTGCCAGCTCTCTCACAGATACGCAGTATTTT
CASSLTDTQYF
>.|TRBJ2-5|.|TRBV4-1
TGCGCCAGCAGCCAAGAGGGACCCCAGAGGACCCAGTACTTC
CASSQEGPQRTQYF
>once|TRBJ1-2|.|TRBV5-1
TGCGCCAGCAGTTCAGAGTATGGCTACACCTTC
CASSSEYGYTF
>.|TRBJ2-2|TRBD1|TRBV19
TGTGCCAGTAGTACGGGACAGGGCTACACCGGGGAGCTGTTTTTT
CASSTGQGYTGELFF
>few|TRBJ2-1|.|TRBV5-5
TGTGCCAGCAGCTTGGTTTCCGGGGCGAAGAACAATGAGCAGTTCTTC
CASSLVSGAKNNEQFF
>.|TRBJ1-2|.|TRBV30
TGTGCCTGGAGTGTAGATCTCTATGGCTACACCTTC
CAWSVDLYGYTF
>.|TRBJ1-2|.|TRBV30
TGTGCCTGGAGGGCCACCCTCTACTATGGCTACACCTTC
CAWRATLYYGYTF
>once|TRBJ2-3|TRBD1|TRBV19
TGTGCCAGTAGTAGTCGCGTTGACAGGGACAAGTATTTT
CASSSRVDRDKYF
>.|TRBJ2-5|.|TRBV5-1
TGCGCCAGCAGCTCCTTCCCCCAAGAGACCCAGTACTTC
CASSSFPQETQYF
>few|TRBJ2-1|TRBD2|TRBV27
TGTGCCAGCAGTTATCGGACTAGCGGGAGGGGGGCTGAGCAGTTCTTC
CASSYRTSGRGAEQFF
>.|TRBJ2-3|.|TRBV5-1
TGCGCCAGCAGCGGCCGCCATAGCACAGATACGCAGTATTTT
CASSGRHSTDTQYF